This TCR beta chain derives from a study of T cell responses to AZD1222 COVID-19 vaccine. Study outcomes and limitations: Nearly half of unique spike-specific TCRs reportedly avoided B.1.351 and B.1.1.7 mutated regions. Distributed over spike, vaccine-associated CD4 TCRs predominated at 160-218 and 743-854.

This clone appeared a few times. What it recognizes is unknown. The assay was immunoSEQ multiplex PCR, and TCRdb's table has in-frame clones only and misses some. Among around 72,000 clones listed, 65% to 90% were seen once. The source of this sequence is an adult in good health. The sample consisted of peripheral blood, taken on day 0 of AZD1222 vaccination.

The CDR3 DNA sequence: TGCAGCGTAGGAGGACGAACGACAAGCGGGGGCGGCACCGGGGAGCTGTTTTTT. Translated: CSVGGRTTSGGGTGELFF. V gene TRBV29-1 combines with J gene TRBJ2-2; TRBD2 matches 8 bases. CDR3 length: 18 residues. Germline V gene lookup returns CDR1 SQVTM and CDR2 ANQGSEA. V shed 6 bases, J shed 4 bases, and the junction held 19 bases outside the gene matches.